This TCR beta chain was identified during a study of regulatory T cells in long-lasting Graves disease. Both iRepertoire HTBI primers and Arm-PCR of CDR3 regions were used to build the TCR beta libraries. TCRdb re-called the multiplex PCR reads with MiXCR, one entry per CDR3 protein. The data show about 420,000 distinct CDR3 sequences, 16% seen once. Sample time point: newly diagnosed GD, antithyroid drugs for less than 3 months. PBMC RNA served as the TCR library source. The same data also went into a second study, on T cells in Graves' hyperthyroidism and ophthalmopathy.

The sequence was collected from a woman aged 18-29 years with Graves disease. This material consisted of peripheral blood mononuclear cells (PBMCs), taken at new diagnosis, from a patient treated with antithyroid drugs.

This CDR3 is CAISGGTSNNEQYF. The DNA for the CDR3 is TGTGCCATCAGTGGCGGGACTAGTAACAATGAGCAGTACTTC. The chain links TRBV10-3 to TRBJ2-7; 8 bases agree with TRBD2. The V and J ends lost 4 bases and 7 bases, in that order; junction bases with no gene match: 9. The CDR3 is 14 amino acids. Germline V gene sequence: CDR1 ENHRY, CDR2 SYGVKD.